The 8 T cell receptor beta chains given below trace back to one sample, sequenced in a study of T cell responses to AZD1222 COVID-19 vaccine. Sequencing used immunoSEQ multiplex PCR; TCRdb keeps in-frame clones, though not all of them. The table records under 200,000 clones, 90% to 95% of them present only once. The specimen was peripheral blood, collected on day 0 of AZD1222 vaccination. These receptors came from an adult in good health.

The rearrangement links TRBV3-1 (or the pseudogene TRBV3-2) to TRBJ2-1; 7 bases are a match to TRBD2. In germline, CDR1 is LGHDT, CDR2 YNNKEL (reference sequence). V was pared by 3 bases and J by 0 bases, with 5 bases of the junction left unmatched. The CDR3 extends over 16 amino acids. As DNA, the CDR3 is TGTGCCAGCAGCCAGTCCGGGAGGCGCTCCTACAATGAGCAGTTCTTC. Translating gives CASSQSGRRSYNEQFF.

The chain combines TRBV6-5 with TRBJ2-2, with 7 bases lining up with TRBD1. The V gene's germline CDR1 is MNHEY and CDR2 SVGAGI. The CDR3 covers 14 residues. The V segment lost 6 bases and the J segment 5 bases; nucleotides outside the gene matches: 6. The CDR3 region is CASRSGTETGELFF. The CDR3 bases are TGTGCCAGCAGGTCCGGGACAGAGACCGGGGAGCTGTTTTTT.

The CDR3 is CASSLAQGSSPLHF. The CDR3 bases are TGTGCCAGCAGCTTAGCCCAGGGGAGTTCACCCCTCCACTTT. The J gene is TRBJ1-6, the V gene TRBV7-9; D perhaps matches TRBD1 (6 bases). Germline assignment: CDR1 SEHNR and CDR2 FQNEAQ (reference sequence). Trimming removed 0 bases from V and 9 bases from J, with 9 bases in between. CDR3 length equals 14 residues.

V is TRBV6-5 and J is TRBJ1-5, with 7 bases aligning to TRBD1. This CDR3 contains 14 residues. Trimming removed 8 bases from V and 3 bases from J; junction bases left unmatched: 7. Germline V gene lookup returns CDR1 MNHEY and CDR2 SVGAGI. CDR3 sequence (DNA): TGTGCCAGCGCACAGGGGTGGCCCAATCAGCCCCAGCATTTT. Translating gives CASAQGWPNQPQHF.

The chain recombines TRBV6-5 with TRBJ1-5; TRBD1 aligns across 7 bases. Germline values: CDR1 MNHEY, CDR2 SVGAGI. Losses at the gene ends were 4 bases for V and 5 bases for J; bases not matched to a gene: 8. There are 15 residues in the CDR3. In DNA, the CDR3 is TGTGCCAGCAGTTGGTACAGGGGAAGGGATCAGCCCCAGCATTTT. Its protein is CASSWYRGRDQPQHF.

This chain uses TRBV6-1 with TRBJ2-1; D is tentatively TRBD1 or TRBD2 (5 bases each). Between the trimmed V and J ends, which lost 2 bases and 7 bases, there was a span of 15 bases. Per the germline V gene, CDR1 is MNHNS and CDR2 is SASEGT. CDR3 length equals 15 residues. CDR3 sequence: CASSESGAARNEQFF. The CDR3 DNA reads TGTGCCAGCAGTGAATCCGGGGCCGCAAGGAATGAGCAGTTCTTC.

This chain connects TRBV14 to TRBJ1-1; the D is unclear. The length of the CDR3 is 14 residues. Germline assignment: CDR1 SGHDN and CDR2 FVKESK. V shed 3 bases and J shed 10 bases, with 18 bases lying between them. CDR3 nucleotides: TGTGCCAGCAGCCACGGATTGGCAGGATCCGCAGCTTTCTTT. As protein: CASSHGLAGSAAFF.

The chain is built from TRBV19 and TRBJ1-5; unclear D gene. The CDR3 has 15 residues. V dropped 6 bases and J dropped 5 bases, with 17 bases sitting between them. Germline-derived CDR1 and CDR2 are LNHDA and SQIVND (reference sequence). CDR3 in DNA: TGTGCCAGTAGCTCCCGCGCGGTTAGGCATCAGCCCCAGCATTTT. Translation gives CASSSRAVRHQPQHF.